One sample yielded the 5 T cell receptor beta chains listed below, sequenced in a study of blood T cell repertoires in COVID-19. Method: immunoSEQ multiplex PCR; TCRdb's copy keeps in-frame clones and lacks some. The sample holds roughly 330,000 clones, over 75% seen once. The specimen sequenced was PBMCs or T cells enriched from blood (not recorded which). Source of these receptors: a woman in her 30s who had recovered from COVID-19.

V usage is TRBV28 and J usage is TRBJ1-2; a possible D gene is TRBD1 (6 bases). V lost 2 bases, J lost 5 bases, and 18 bases lay in between. The CDR3 length is 16 residues. Germline CDR1 and CDR2: MDHEN and SYDVKM. CDR3 region: CASSLGSRQEPYGYTF. In DNA, the CDR3 is TGTGCCAGCAGTTTAGGTAGCCGACAGGAGCCTTATGGCTACACCTTC.

The chain recombines TRBV7-9 with TRBJ2-3, with D perhaps matching TRBD1 (6 bases). The CDR3 loop spans 15 amino acids. Germline lookup yields CDR1 SEHNR and CDR2 FQNEAQ (reference sequence). V shed 5 bases and J shed 2 bases, with 14 bases lying between them. The CDR3 DNA reads as TGTGCCAGCAGCCGCGAAGGGGGAATCACAGATACGCAGTATTTT. This encodes CASSREGGITDTQYF.

The genes are TRBV20-1 and TRBJ1-2; D is undetermined. The CDR3 has 11 residues. Germline CDR1 is DFQATT and CDR2 is SNEGSKA (reference sequence). Trimming took 6 bases from V and 4 from J, leaving 9 bases between them. The CDR3 coding sequence is TGCAGTGCAAGCCTCCCCTATGGCTACACCTTC. Translated, it gives CSASLPYGYTF.

The gene calls are TRBV18 and TRBJ2-3, with 8 bases lining up with TRBD1. CDR3 length: 16 residues. Germline-derived CDR1 and CDR2 are KGHSH and LQKENI. The trim removed 3 bases at V and 2 bases at J, leaving 7 bases unmatched. The CDR3 region is CASSPPPTGVTDTQYF. CDR3 in DNA: TGTGCCAGCTCACCCCCGCCGACAGGGGTCACAGATACGCAGTATTTT.

This sequence joins TRBV30 and TRBJ1-2; TRBD1 matches 8 bases. After removal of 3 bases from V and 4 bases from J, the junction contained 13 bases not matched to a gene. The germline CDR1 and CDR2 sequences are GTSNPN and SVGIG (reference sequence). This CDR3 spans 16 amino acids. Here the CDR3 DNA reads TGTGCCTGGAGGCACCCTTGGGCAGGGGGCGCCTATGGCTACACCTTC. Translated, it gives CAWRHPWAGGAYGYTF.